These 7 T cell receptor beta chains were all obtained from the same sample, sequenced in a study of T cell responses to AZD1222 COVID-19 vaccine. Clones were sequenced by immunoSEQ multiplex PCR, and TCRdb holds only the in-frame ones, with some missing. The data contain about 140,000 clones, roughly 89% of them singletons. Sequenced here: peripheral blood, sampled 28 days after the second dose of the MenACWY control vaccine. These receptors all come from an adult who received the MenACWY meningococcal vaccine as a control.

V and J are TRBV21-1 and TRBJ2-5; TRBD1, the table's D call, was not compared with the DNA. TRBV21-1 is annotated as a pseudogene. The CDR3 spans 16 residues. The CDR3 spells CARSSPRQGSQETQYF. The CDR3 coding sequence is TGTGCCAGATCCTCACCTCGACAGGGGAGTCAAGAGACCCAGTACTTC.

The chain combines TRBV2 with TRBJ1-6, with unresolved D. Trimming took off 3 bases at V and 7 bases at J, with 10 bases between the two ends. The CDR3 consists of 14 residues. Germline CDR1 is SNHLY and CDR2 is FYNNEI. The CDR3 DNA is TGTGCCAGCAGTGAGCAGGTGGGAAATTCACCCCTCCACTTT. Translating it yields CASSEQVGNSPLHF.

This chain links TRBV2 with TRBJ2-5; 8 positions agree with TRBD2. Germline assignment: CDR1 SNHLY and CDR2 FYNNEI. The junction had 7 bases not matched to a gene; V was cut back by 4 bases and J by 3 bases. This CDR3 comprises 15 residues. The CDR3 DNA reads as TGTGCCAGCAGTGGGGGAACTAGCGGAAAAGAGACCCAGTACTTC. Protein: CASSGGTSGKETQYF. The variable domain in full, with the rest retrieved from reference TRBV2 and TRBJ2-5, is EPEVTQTPSHQVTQMGQEVILRCVPISNHLYFYWYRQILGQKVEFLVSFYNNEISEKSEIFDDQFSVERPDGSNFTLKIRSTKLEDSAMYFCASSGGTSGKETQYFGPGTRLLVL.

The chain employs TRBV19 and TRBJ1-1, with 12 bases fitting TRBD1. The CDR3 loop spans 16 amino acids. J lost 0 bases, V lost 10 bases, and 9 bases had no gene match. Germline CDR1 and CDR2: LNHDA and SQIVND (reference sequence). DNA for the CDR3: TGTGCCACCCTTGGGGGGACAGGGGGCATGAACACTGAAGCTTTCTTT. It is translated as CATLGGTGGMNTEAFF.

With respect to this clone: The junction departs from germline at one end; a sequencing error may be responsible. V and J are TRBV6-1 and TRBJ2-7, with 12 nucleotides matching TRBD2. Germline lookup yields CDR1 MNHNS and CDR2 SASEGT. This CDR3 is 17 amino acids long. CDR3 nucleotide sequence: TGTGCCAGCAGAGAAGGGACTAGCGGGCTACACTCCTACGAGCAGTACTTC. Translated: CASREGTSGLHSYEQYF.

The V gene is TRBV18, the J gene TRBJ1-1; D is ambiguous. Trimming cost V 6 bases and J 7 bases, with 12 bases left between them. This CDR3 region has 12 residues. Germline CDR1 is KGHSH and CDR2 is LQKENI. The CDR3 loop is CASSGVLGEAFF. Here the CDR3 DNA reads TGTGCCAGCTCCGGAGTCCTGGGTGAAGCTTTCTTT.

The rearrangement links TRBV19 to TRBJ2-3, with a tentative D call TRBD2 (6 bases). Per germline, CDR1 LNHDA and CDR2 SQIVND (reference sequence). Between the trimmed V and J ends, which lost 2 bases and 3 bases, there was a span of 9 bases. This CDR3 contains 14 residues. CDR3 region: CASSISGGTDTQYF. CDR3 DNA sequence: TGTGCCAGTAGTATAAGTGGGGGGACAGATACGCAGTATTTT.